Each of the 30 T cell receptor beta chains below was sequenced from the same sample in a study of T cells in Graves' hyperthyroidism and ophthalmopathy. Amplification of TCR beta CDR3 regions was performed using RNA transcripts as template. In the first-round RT-PCR of the TCR CDR3, the HTBI primer set was used. In TCRdb, the multiplex PCR reads were re-called with MiXCR into one record per CDR3 protein. This sample carries 800,000 or so distinct CDR3 sequences, over 35% of them seen once, and the ten largest clones take 7% to 10%. What was sequenced was blood. Receptors were obtained from a man younger than 30 with Graves' hyperthyroidism.

This clonotype was seen only a few times. The CDR3, as DNA: TGTGCCAGCAGCACAGTGTCCAATTCACCCCTCCACTTT. Residues: CASSTVSNSPLHF. The chain uses TRBV7-9 and TRBJ1-6; no firm D call. The CDR3 loop spans 13 amino acids. The germline V and J ends were trimmed by 5 bases and 7 bases, with 9 bases remaining between them. Germline V gives CDR1 SEHNR, CDR2 FQNEAQ (reference sequence).

This clonotype appeared many times. The rearrangement joins TRBV29-1 to TRBJ2-2; D might be TRBD1 (5 bases). CDR3 length: 14 residues. Germline V lookup: CDR1 SQVTM, CDR2 ANQGSEA. V was clipped by 4 bases and J by 3 bases, with 12 bases between them. The CDR3 here is CSVGSRVDTGELFF. CDR3 nucleotide sequence: TGCAGCGTTGGGAGCAGGGTGGACACCGGGGAGCTGTTTTTT.

This clonotype was seen repeatedly, ten times or more. The rearrangement links TRBV10-3 to TRBJ2-7; possible D gene TRBD1, 6 bases. Trimming pared 4 bases from V and 3 bases from J, leaving 19 bases between. Germline CDR1 reads ENHRY; CDR2 reads SYGVKD. The CDR3 has 16 amino acids. This CDR3 reads CAISVTRTEPNYEQYF. The DNA of the CDR3 is TGTGCCATCAGTGTAACGCGGACAGAGCCTAACTACGAGCAGTACTTC.

This clonotype was seen ten or more times. J is TRBJ1-2 and V is TRBV2; D is perhaps TRBD1 (6 bases). Trimming removed 3 bases at V and 8 bases at J, with 10 bases between. Germline V gives CDR1 SNHLY, CDR2 FYNNEI. The CDR3 has 12 amino acids. In nucleotides, the CDR3 is TGTGCCAGCAGTGACACAGGGAGAGGCTACACCTTC. Translated: CASSDTGRGYTF.

This chain connects TRBV7-2 to TRBJ1-2; 7 bases agree with TRBD1. J gave up 6 bases and V 5 bases, and 12 bases lay outside the gene matches. Germline CDR1 and CDR2: SGHTA and FQGNSA. This CDR3 comprises 15 residues. The CDR3 is CASSHPGRGIDGYTF. Written as DNA, the CDR3 is TGTGCCAGCAGCCACCCGGGCAGGGGGATCGATGGCTACACCTTC.

This rearrangement joins TRBV6-6 to TRBJ1-2; no clear D. V was clipped by 4 bases and J by 4 bases, with 16 bases between them. Germline V lookup: CDR1 MNHNY, CDR2 SVGAGI (reference sequence). There are 15 residues in the CDR3. The CDR3 bases are TGTGCCAGCAGTTCCTATAGATCGCCGGGCTATGGCTACACCTTC. Translating gives CASSSYRSPGYGYTF.

There are many counts of this clonotype. The V and J genes are TRBV7-9 and TRBJ1-1; D is possibly TRBD1 (5 bases). V was trimmed by 6 bases and J by 2 bases, leaving 10 bases between them. Germline-derived CDR1 and CDR2 are SEHNR and FQNEAQ (reference sequence). The CDR3 totals 13 residues. CDR3 nucleotide sequence: TGTGCCAGCAGTTGGGGGTCAAACACTGAAGCTTTCTTT. It is translated as CASSWGSNTEAFF.

The J gene is TRBJ2-5, the V gene TRBV20-1, with TRBD2 identical over 11 bases. The V and J ends lost 3 bases and 2 bases, in that order; junction bases with no gene match: 2. The CDR3 is 14 amino acids. CDR1 is DFQATT, CDR2 SNEGSKA, per germline (reference sequence). This chain's CDR3 is CSARGLAAQETQYF. As DNA, the CDR3 is TGCAGTGCTAGGGGACTAGCGGCTCAAGAGACCCAGTACTTC.

The V gene is TRBV6-5, the J gene TRBJ1-1; D perhaps matches TRBD1 (5 bases). The CDR3 contains 17 residues. The germline V and J ends were trimmed by 5 bases and 0 bases, with 19 bases remaining between them. Germline loops: CDR1 MNHEY, CDR2 SVGAGI. The CDR3 reads CASSPRNSGALNTEAFF. DNA for the CDR3: TGTGCCAGCAGTCCGAGGAACAGCGGGGCCTTGAACACTGAAGCTTTCTTT.

The rearrangement joins TRBV12-3 or TRBV12-4 to TRBJ2-7; a weak D match, TRBD2 (6 bases). Trimming stripped 2 bases from V and 7 bases from J, with 18 bases between. CDR3 length equals 15 residues. As DNA, the CDR3 is TGTGCCAGCAGTTTAAGGGTAGGGGAGGACCGGGAGCAGTACTTC. It translates to CASSLRVGEDREQYF.

The sample holds one count of this clonotype. J is TRBJ2-5 and V is TRBV4-2, with D possibly being TRBD1 (6 bases). CDR3 length equals 14 residues. The germline V gene has CDR1 LGHNA and CDR2 YNFKEQ. V was pared by 0 bases and J by 5 bases, with 10 bases between. This chain's CDR3 is CASSQEDRKETQYF. CDR3 coding DNA: TGTGCCAGCAGCCAAGAAGACAGGAAGGAGACCCAGTACTTC.

This clonotype appeared once. This chain links TRBV5-1 with TRBJ1-1; D perhaps matches TRBD1 (5 bases). This CDR3 spans 12 amino acids. CDR1 SGHRS and CDR2 YFSETQ come from the germline V gene. With 7 bases removed from V and 4 bases from J, the gap between germline ends came to 11 bases. CDR3 protein: CASGPGGTEAFF. CDR3 nucleotide sequence: TGCGCCAGCGGTCCCGGGGGCACTGAAGCTTTCTTT.

The chain links TRBV11-2 to TRBJ2-2, with D hard to call. V dropped 5 bases and J dropped 0 bases, with 7 bases sitting between them. The CDR3 contains 14 residues. CDR1 SGHAT and CDR2 FQNNGV come from the germline V gene. Here the CDR3 reads CASSLTTNTGELFF. The CDR3 bases are TGTGCCAGCAGCCTTACAACGAACACCGGGGAGCTGTTTTTT. Full variable domain (outside the CDR3, taken from reference TRBV11-2 and TRBJ2-2): EAGVAQSPRYKIIEKRQSVAFWCNPISGHATLYWYQQILGQGPKLLIQFQNNGVVDDSQLPKDRFSAERLKGVDSTLKIQPAKLEDSAVYLCASSLTTNTGELFFGEGSRLTVL.

This clonotype was recorded at least ten times. V and J are TRBV7-8 and TRBJ1-5; the match to TRBD1 covers 7 bases. The CDR3 sequence is 15 residues long. J gave up 2 bases and V 2 bases, and 3 bases lay outside the gene matches. Germline V CDR1 and CDR2: SGHVS, FQNEAQ. The CDR3 protein is CASSLTGVRNQPQHF. The DNA for the CDR3 is TGTGCCAGCAGCTTAACAGGGGTTCGCAATCAGCCCCAGCATTTT.

In this sample, this clonotype turned up many times. The V gene is TRBV19, the J gene TRBJ1-2; D is undetermined. V was trimmed by 3 bases and J by 8 bases, leaving 10 bases between them. Germline-derived CDR1 and CDR2 are LNHDA and SQIVND (reference sequence). The CDR3 consists of 12 residues. CDR3: CASSIRHSGYTF. As DNA, the CDR3 is TGTGCCAGTAGTATCAGGCACTCCGGCTACACCTTC.

The chain recombines TRBV4-1 with TRBJ1-4; TRBD1 aligns across 7 bases. Trimming removed 6 bases from V and 6 bases from J; junction bases left unmatched: 7. The CDR3 length is 14 residues. CDR1 is MGHRA, CDR2 YSYEKL, per germline. The CDR3 nucleotides read TGCGCCAGCAGAAGACAGGGTGAGGATGAAAAACTGTTTTTT. Translation gives CASRRQGEDEKLFF.

The chain recombines TRBV12-3 or TRBV12-4 with TRBJ2-7; D unclear. The CDR3 covers 14 residues. Trimming took 4 bases from V and 5 from J, leaving 15 bases between them. CDR3 coding DNA: TGTGCCAGCAGTTGGGTGGGGTTTATCGACGAGCAGTACTTC. Translated, it gives CASSWVGFIDEQYF.

This clonotype was observed many times. The gene calls are TRBV19 and TRBJ1-1; TRBD1 matches 11 bases. CDR3 length equals 16 residues. Germline loops: CDR1 LNHDA, CDR2 SQIVND (reference sequence). J was trimmed by 4 bases and V by 6 bases; bases with no gene match: 10. The CDR3 region has the DNA TGTGCCAGTAGCCTCGGACAGGGGGCTTTTGGCACTGAAGCTTTCTTT. It translates to CASSLGQGAFGTEAFF.

The chain couples TRBV5-4 to TRBJ2-7; D may be TRBD1 or TRBD2 (5 bases each). This CDR3 has 12 amino acids. With 4 bases removed from V and 6 bases from J, the gap between germline ends came to 11 bases. The germline V gene has CDR1 SGHNT and CDR2 YYREEE (reference sequence). The CDR3 is CASSGTRSEQYF. DNA of the CDR3: TGTGCCAGCAGCGGGACCCGGAGCGAGCAGTACTTC.

The chain employs TRBV5-8 and TRBJ2-7, with a tentative D call TRBD2 (5 bases). The CDR3 has 16 amino acids. V lost 0 bases and J 2 bases, leaving 15 bases between the germline ends. The germline gives CDR1 SGHTS, CDR2 YDEGEE. The CDR3 is CASSLVVTGNTYEQYF. CDR3 in DNA: TGTGCCAGCAGCTTGGTGGTGACGGGGAACACCTACGAGCAGTACTTC.

At least ten counts were recorded for this clonotype. The V call is TRBV29-1, the J call TRBJ2-7; D unclear. The CDR3 is 11 amino acids. The V and J ends lost 1 base and 3 bases respectively, with 4 bases between them. Germline loops: CDR1 SQVTM, CDR2 ANQGSEA. The CDR3 sequence is CSVEGRYEQYF. The CDR3 DNA is TGCAGCGTTGAAGGGCGCTACGAGCAGTACTTC.

This clonotype was observed a handful of times. The V gene is TRBV7-3, the J gene TRBJ2-7, with 14 bases that match TRBD2. The junction had 8 bases not matched to a gene; V was cut back by 6 bases and J by 7 bases. The CDR3 runs 15 residues. Germline V gene lookup returns CDR1 SGHTA and CDR2 FQGTGA. The CDR3 bases are TGTGCCAGCAGTCCAGGACTAGCGGGAGGTTCTGAGCAGTACTTC. Protein sequence: CASSPGLAGGSEQYF.

The chain carries TRBV19 and TRBJ2-7, with unresolved D. The V gene's germline CDR1 is LNHDA and CDR2 SQIVND (reference sequence). The CDR3 covers 15 residues. V was cut by 2 bases and J by 4 bases, with 15 bases left in between. This CDR3 is CASSITVLDGYEQYF. The CDR3 region has the DNA TGTGCCAGTAGTATAACAGTCCTGGATGGGTACGAGCAGTACTTC.

This clonotype has a count of ten or more. The chain joins TRBV20-1 to TRBJ1-2; the D gene is possibly TRBD1 (6 bases). V was clipped by 3 bases and J by 4 bases, with 12 bases between them. This CDR3 is built from 13 residues. Germline CDR1 is DFQATT and CDR2 is SNEGSKA (reference sequence). CDR3 sequence (DNA): TGCAGTGCTAGGGCAGGGGTAGGCTATGGCTACACCTTC. It translates to CSARAGVGYGYTF.

CDR3 region: CASSGPGPYNEKLFF. CDR3 nucleotides: TGTGCCAGCAGTGGTCCAGGGCCTTACAATGAAAAACTGTTTTTT. The chain employs TRBV2 and TRBJ1-4; D is perhaps TRBD1 (5 bases). Per germline, CDR1 SNHLY and CDR2 FYNNEI. V gave up 4 bases and J gave up 5 bases, with 14 bases separating them. The CDR3 runs to 15 residues.

Only one count was recorded for this clonotype. This sequence joins TRBV2 and TRBJ2-4; possibly TRBD1 or TRBD2 for D (6 bases each). V lost 8 bases to trimming and J lost 5 bases, with 19 bases between them. CDR1 SNHLY and CDR2 FYNNEI come from the germline V gene. The CDR3 length is 15 residues. The CDR3 region is CASAPGGLRENIQYF. The CDR3 DNA follows: TGTGCCAGCGCTCCTGGGGGGCTCCGCGAAAACATTCAGTACTTC. The whole variable domain, remainder taken from reference TRBV2 and TRBJ2-4, is EPEVTQTPSHQVTQMGQEVILRCVPISNHLYFYWYRQILGQKVEFLVSFYNNEISEKSEIFDDQFSVERPDGSNFTLKIRSTKLEDSAMYFCASAPGGLRENIQYFGAGTRLSVL.

This clonotype was counted a few times. The chain uses TRBV4-1 and TRBJ2-5; D call uncertain. Trimming pared 3 bases from V and 5 bases from J, leaving 13 bases between. The CDR3 sequence is 14 residues long. In germline, CDR1 is MGHRA, CDR2 YSYEKL. The CDR3 bases are TGCGCCAGCAGCCAGTCAGCAGTGCCGGAGACCCAGTACTTC. Translation gives CASSQSAVPETQYF.

This clonotype showed up just a few times. This chain joins TRBV10-3 and TRBJ1-5; D may be TRBD1 (5 bases). This CDR3 comprises 13 residues. CDR1 and CDR2 from the germline V gene are ENHRY and SYGVKD. Between the trimmed V and J ends, which lost 10 bases and 5 bases, there was a span of 15 bases. The CDR3 DNA follows: TGTGCCACCGGGGCAGGACCTGATCAGCCCCAGCATTTT. It is translated as CATGAGPDQPQHF.

Of note for this clonotype: A clone one base away is much larger, so this may be a read error. The V and J genes are TRBV7-9 and TRBJ1-2; 7 bases fit TRBD1. The germline V gene has CDR1 SEHNR and CDR2 FQNEAQ (reference sequence). This CDR3 is 11 amino acids long. The CDR3 nucleotides read TGTGCCGGCAGCTTAGGGGACAGTGGATCCTTC. Protein product: CAGSLGDSGSF.

This clonotype was seen many times. V gene TRBV2 combines with J gene TRBJ2-6, with 7 nucleotides matching TRBD1. Germline CDR1 reads SNHLY; CDR2 reads FYNNEI. The CDR3 sequence is 16 residues long. With 3 bases clipped from V and 0 bases from J, the junction kept 2 bases outside the gene matches. Here the CDR3 reads CASSDEGASGANVLTF. In nucleotides, the CDR3 is TGTGCCAGCAGTGATGAGGGGGCCTCTGGGGCCAACGTCCTGACTTTC.